This paragraph reports one T cell receptor beta chain. The authors' processing: Estimation of nucleated cell counts was performed using reference gene primer amplification. Libraries were prepared by immunoSEQ multiplex PCR; TCRdb keeps only in-frame clonotypes and omits some of them. D and trimming come from the DNA, and the V and J calls and clone size come from that table. The sample carries about 110,000 clones, approximately 90% recorded once. V lost 6 bases and J 2 bases, leaving 20 bases between the germline ends. CDR3 length: 17 residues. Looked up from germline, CDR1 is SNHLY and CDR2 is FYNNEI. This record belongs to a study of blood T cell repertoires in COVID-19.

The sequence came from a human donor in a cohort sampled during active COVID-19. The chain combines TRBV2 with TRBJ1-5, with a possible D match to TRBD1 (5 bases). The source material was peripheral blood. CDR3 sequence reads: CASRSGSTRGGNQPQHF. CDR3 in DNA: TGTGCCAGCAGAAGCGGGTCGACCCGGGGGGGCAATCAGCCCCAGCATTTT.